The rows below give T cell receptor beta chains drawn from one sample of a study of T cell repertoires in cytomegalovirus infection. MiXCR, applied by TCRdb to the reads, yields one record per CDR3 protein. The sample lists approximately 750,000 distinct CDR3 sequences, 35% occurring once. Sequencing was done on a sample of PBMCs. The receptors derive from a human donor in good health (CMV status not recorded). Some clones in this sample may be carry-over from other donors' samples. Each CDR3 is given with its conserved first and last residue. The order of the fields is D gene, V gene, J gene, clone size, CDR3 DNA, CDR3 protein. D genes are given only for firm matches. Clone size is given for some rows only: seen once, a few or many times, or a class if the clone is expanded.

>TRBD2|TRBV20-1|TRBJ2-1|NA
TGCAGTGCTACCACCGGGACTAGCGGAGGGAATGAGCAGTTCTTC
CSATTGTSGGNEQFF
>NA|TRBV6-1|TRBJ1-1|many
TGTGCCAGCACCCAGGTCGGGGGGGACACTGAAGCTTTCTTT
CASTQVGGDTEAFF
>NA|TRBV28|TRBJ2-5|once
TGTGCCAGCAGTTACCTTGGGACCCAGTACTTC
CASSYLGTQYF
>NA|TRBV7-2|TRBJ2-2|few
TGTGCCAGCAGCTTAATCAGCGCCCCGAACACCGGGGAGCTGTTTTTT
CASSLISAPNTGELFF
>NA|TRBV5-6|TRBJ2-7|NA
TGTGCCAGCAGCTTGAACTTGCGCCAGCATAAAACCTACGAGCAGTACTTC
CASSLNLRQHKTYEQYF
>NA|TRBV4-1|TRBJ2-7|NA
TGCGCCAGCAGCCAAGGTCCGTACAGGGATATCTACGAGCAGTACTTC
CASSQGPYRDIYEQYF
>NA|TRBV14|TRBJ2-3|few
TGTGCCAGCAGCCTATACGCAGGGCGGGGGCCAGATACGCAGTATTTT
CASSLYAGRGPDTQYF
>NA|TRBV20-1|TRBJ1-1|few
TGCAGTGCTAGAGTGTTGGGGCGCGGGGGAGGAGAAGCTTTCTTT
CSARVLGRGGGEAFF
>NA|TRBV6-2/TRBV6-3|TRBJ1-1|NA
TGTGCCAGCAGTTACAGCAACACCATGAACACTGAAGCTTTCTTT
CASSYSNTMNTEAFF
>TRBD2|TRBV12-3/TRBV12-4|TRBJ2-1|many
TGTGCCAGCCAGACTAGCGGGAACCTCAATGAGCAGTTCTTC
CASQTSGNLNEQFF
>TRBD2|TRBV4-2|TRBJ2-2|NA
TGTGCCAGCAGCCCGACTAGCGGGAGCCGCACCGGGGAGCTGTTTTTT
CASSPTSGSRTGELFF
>NA|TRBV27|TRBJ2-7|NA
TGTGCCAGCAGTCGACTAGATACCAACGAGCAGTACTTC
CASSRLDTNEQYF
>NA|TRBV28|TRBJ2-1|NA
TGTGCCAGCAGTCCCCCACTGGGCCCCAATGAGCAGTTCTTC
CASSPPLGPNEQFF
>NA|TRBV5-4|TRBJ1-1|NA
TGTGCCAGCAGCCCTGAGGCGGCTGAAGCTTCCTTT
CASSPEAAEASF
>TRBD1|TRBV24-1|TRBJ1-2|NA
TGTGCCACCAGTGATCCTAAATCCCAGGGGGAAGGGTATGGCTACACCTTC
CATSDPKSQGEGYGYTF
>TRBD1|TRBV7-6|TRBJ1-3|many
TGTGCCAGCAGCTTAGGCTGGGACAGGGGCACGAACACCATATATTTT
CASSLGWDRGTNTIYF
>NA|TRBV15|TRBJ2-1|NA
TGTGCCACCAGCAGACCTCCTAGCGAGTTGGGGTACAATGAGCAGTTCTTC
CATSRPPSELGYNEQFF
>NA|TRBV20-1|TRBJ2-2|few
TGCAGTGCTAATCCTTACGGGGAGCTGTTTTTT
CSANPYGELFF
>NA|TRBV19|TRBJ2-2|NA
TGTGCCAGTAGTATAGAGGGGTTCAACACCGGGGAGCTGTTTTTT
CASSIEGFNTGELFF
>NA|TRBV11-2|TRBJ2-2|few
TGTGCCAGCAGCCTTTTTGGGGCCATTTCCGGGGAGCTGTTTTTT
CASSLFGAISGELFF
>TRBD2|TRBV7-2|TRBJ2-2|few
TGTGCCAGCAGCTTAGAGGCGGGGGGCCCGAACACCGGGGAGCTGTTTTTT
CASSLEAGGPNTGELFF
>TRBD1|TRBV19|TRBJ2-7|NA
TGTGCCAGTAGTAGGAGGGGACAGGGGGCCACCCAAACCTACGAGCAGTACTTC
CASSRRGQGATQTYEQYF
>TRBD2|TRBV12-3/TRBV12-4|TRBJ2-1|few
TGTGCCAGCAGTTCGACTAGCGGGAGGACGCATGAGCAGTTCTTC
CASSSTSGRTHEQFF